Each of the 28 T cell receptor beta chains below was sequenced from the same sample in a study of T-cell memory formation after mild COVID-19. One entry per CDR3 protein, called by TCRdb with MiXCR from the 5' RACE reads. The sample carries about 470,000 distinct CDR3 sequences, around a sixth recorded once. Sequencing was done on a sample of PBMCs or a T cell subset sorted from them (not recorded which). The receptor source for this set is an adult woman who had mild COVID-19 (a few samples of this study predate the infection). Cell type and time point are not known.

This clonotype was seen more than once but under ten times. The V call is TRBV12-3 or TRBV12-4, the J call TRBJ1-1; 8 nucleotides line up with TRBD1. The length of the CDR3 is 15 residues. Germline trimming cut 5 bases from V and 5 bases from J; bases unmatched to any gene: 10. The CDR3 loop is CASSPPRGLRTEAFF. The CDR3 DNA reads TGTGCCAGCAGTCCACCCAGGGGGCTACGGACTGAAGCTTTCTTT.

The chain combines TRBV7-6 with TRBJ1-5; TRBD1 aligns across 9 bases. Germline CDR1 reads SGHVS; CDR2 reads FNYEAQ. V dropped 5 bases and J dropped 6; count of bases not matched to a gene: 5. This CDR3 comprises 14 residues. The CDR3 nucleotides are TGTGCCAGCAGCACGGGACAGGGCGTTCAGCCCCAGCATTTT. It encodes CASSTGQGVQPQHF.

This clonotype came up a few times. This chain links TRBV19 with TRBJ1-2; possible D gene TRBD1, 5 bases. In germline, CDR1 is LNHDA, CDR2 SQIVND (reference sequence). The CDR3 has 15 residues. V gave up 3 bases and J gave up 1 base, with 12 bases separating them. The CDR3 nucleotides read TGTGCCAGTAGTATGGCAGGGCGACTTAACTATGGCTACACCTTC. Translated, it gives CASSMAGRLNYGYTF.

In nucleotides, the CDR3 is TGTGCCAGCAGCTTAAGGAGGGACATCTCCACAGATACGCAGTATTTT. It codes for CASSLRRDISTDTQYF. The V and J genes are TRBV7-9 and TRBJ2-3, with D perhaps TRBD1 or TRBD2 (6 bases each). Per the germline V gene, CDR1 is SEHNR and CDR2 is FQNEAQ (reference sequence). Deletions cut 2 bases from V and 2 bases from J, with 14 bases between. The CDR3 extends over 16 amino acids.

The sample holds one count of this clonotype. The rearrangement joins TRBV12-3 or TRBV12-4 to TRBJ2-5; TRBD2 is a possible D gene (5 bases). This CDR3 is 13 amino acids long. V lost 4 bases and J 1 base, leaving 7 bases between the germline ends. CDR3 sequence (DNA): TGTGCCAGCAGTTATAGCGTCCAAGAGACCCAGTACTTC. It is translated as CASSYSVQETQYF.

This clonotype was picked up a small number of times. The V and J genes are TRBV6-5 and TRBJ2-1; D is undetermined. The V and J ends lost 11 bases and 4 bases respectively, with 9 bases between them. The CDR3 loop spans 11 amino acids. Germline V lookup: CDR1 MNHEY, CDR2 SVGAGI. DNA for the CDR3: TGTGCCGTCCAGGATTACAATGAGCAGTTCTTC. Translated: CAVQDYNEQFF.

V gene TRBV12-3 or TRBV12-4 combines with J gene TRBJ1-2, with a weak D call TRBD1 (5 bases). With 4 bases removed from V and 0 bases from J, the gap between germline ends came to 15 bases. This CDR3 is built from 16 residues. CDR3 region: CASSSPEQATNYGYTF. CDR3 bases: TGTGCCAGCAGTTCACCCGAACAGGCCACTAACTATGGCTACACCTTC.

The chain uses TRBV12-3 or TRBV12-4 and TRBJ1-2; 9 nucleotides line up with TRBD1. The CDR3 length is 16 residues. The V gene end was trimmed by 0 bases and the J gene end by 3 bases; junction bases not matched to a gene: 5. The CDR3 is CASSLAPTGGHYGYTF. CDR3 DNA sequence: TGTGCCAGCAGTTTAGCGCCGACAGGGGGTCACTATGGCTACACCTTC.

This clonotype was picked up a small number of times. The chain joins TRBV18 to TRBJ2-7; 8 bases map to TRBD2. V shed 3 bases and J 3 bases; nucleotides not matched to a gene: 10. Germline-derived CDR1 and CDR2 are KGHSH and LQKENI. The CDR3 runs 16 residues. CDR3 sequence reads: CASSPGAGGLIYEQYF. DNA of the CDR3: TGTGCCAGCTCACCGGGCGCGGGAGGCCTGATCTACGAGCAGTACTTC.

This clonotype turned up a few times. The V call is TRBV6-5, the J call TRBJ1-1; the match to TRBD1 covers 7 bases. The germline V gene encodes CDR1 MNHEY and CDR2 SVGAGI. The CDR3 runs 13 residues. V lost 5 bases to trimming and J lost 5 bases; unmatched junction nucleotides: 5. The DNA for the CDR3 is TGTGCCAGCAGTCGGGACAGCCGAACTGAAGCTTTCTTT. Encoded protein: CASSRDSRTEAFF.

The chain joins TRBV5-5 to TRBJ2-2; D may be TRBD1 or TRBD2 (5 bases each). The germline CDR1 and CDR2 sequences are SGHKS and YYEKEE (reference sequence). The germline V and J ends were trimmed by 3 bases and 5 bases, with 14 bases remaining between them. The CDR3 is 15 amino acids. DNA for the CDR3: TGTGCCAGCAGCTCCGATGAGGGGCGGACCGGGGAGCTGTTTTTT. Encoded protein: CASSSDEGRTGELFF.

This clonotype was found a few times. The rearrangement links TRBV10-3 to TRBJ2-7, with a weak D call TRBD1 (6 bases). CDR1 is ENHRY and CDR2 is SYGVKD in the germline V gene. CDR3 length equals 13 residues. Between the trimmed V and J ends, which lost 6 bases and 3 bases, there was a span of 12 bases. The CDR3 coding sequence is TGTGCCATCAGGGTGACACAGGGCTACGAGCAGTACTTC. It yields the protein CAIRVTQGYEQYF.

This clonotype was observed at least ten times. The chain has TRBV20-1 and TRBJ2-7; TRBD2 agrees at 10 bases. V dropped 3 bases and J dropped 4; count of bases not matched to a gene: 12. From germline, CDR1 is DFQATT and CDR2 SNEGSKA (reference sequence). The CDR3 totals 16 residues. The CDR3: CSASPLPGTSAYEQYF. The CDR3 nucleotides read TGCAGTGCTAGCCCTCTTCCCGGGACTAGCGCGTACGAGCAGTACTTC.

V and J are TRBV12-3 or TRBV12-4 and TRBJ1-6, with 7 bases lining up with TRBD1. This CDR3 comprises 14 residues. V trimming: 5 bases; J trimming: 6 bases; junction bases outside the gene matches: 4. The CDR3 region is CASSLRDSNSPLHF. CDR3 nucleotide sequence: TGTGCCAGCAGTCTCCGGGACAGTAATTCACCCCTCCACTTT.

This clonotype was seen only a few times. This chain uses TRBV3-1 with TRBJ2-1; perhaps TRBD1 as D (7 bases). Germline CDR1 reads LGHDT; CDR2 reads YNNKEL (reference sequence). This CDR3 spans 15 amino acids. The ends were cut back, 1 base at V and 6 bases at J, with 13 bases in the middle. Here the CDR3 DNA reads TGTGCCAGCAGCCAAGGGCAGGGGGGTTTCAATGAGCAGTTCTTC. The encoded protein is CASSQGQGGFNEQFF.

V is TRBV12-3 or TRBV12-4 and J is TRBJ2-7, with D unclear. V was cut by 4 bases and J by 3 bases, with 10 bases left in between. The CDR3 runs 13 residues. The CDR3 DNA reads TGTGCCAGCAGTTCAGTAGGTAACTACGAGCAGTACTTC. Amino acid sequence: CASSSVGNYEQYF.

The rearrangement uses TRBV7-9 and TRBJ2-7; 8 bases line up with TRBD1. Trimming took 6 bases from V and 4 from J; bases not matched to a gene: 8. This CDR3 contains 14 residues. Germline-derived CDR1 and CDR2 are SEHNR and FQNEAQ (reference sequence). The CDR3: CASRDLTGEYEQYF. CDR3 bases: TGTGCCAGCAGGGATTTGACAGGGGAATACGAGCAGTACTTC.

This clonotype was seen only a few times. The chain is built from TRBV6-1 and TRBJ2-7, with D perhaps matching TRBD2 (6 bases). CDR3 length equals 12 residues. Germline V CDR1 and CDR2: MNHNS, SASEGT. Trimming cost V 10 bases and J 2 bases, with 12 bases left between them. CDR3 sequence (DNA): TGTGCCATCCTGACTAGTACCTACGAGCAGTACTTC. As protein: CAILTSTYEQYF.

V gene TRBV6-5 combines with J gene TRBJ1-1, with TRBD1 as a possible D gene (6 bases). The length of the CDR3 is 13 residues. V gave up 7 bases and J gave up 5 bases, with 14 bases separating them. CDR1 is MNHEY, CDR2 SVGAGI, per germline. CDR3 nucleotide sequence: TGTGCCAGCACCCAGGGGAGGATGACTGAAGCTTTCTTT. It encodes CASTQGRMTEAFF.

This clonotype was counted a few times. The chain joins TRBV11-1 to TRBJ2-2; TRBD2 agrees at 10 bases. The V segment lost 1 base and the J segment 6 bases; nucleotides outside the gene matches: 5. The CDR3 runs to 16 residues. Germline V CDR1 and CDR2: SGHAT, FQDESV (reference sequence). CDR3 residues: CASSLESLAGPGELFF. In DNA form, the CDR3 reads TGTGCCAGCAGCTTAGAATCACTAGCGGGGCCCGGGGAGCTGTTTTTT.

This clonotype has more than one count but fewer than ten. This chain joins TRBV10-3 and TRBJ2-1; 14 bases align to TRBD2. J lost 12 bases, V lost 6 bases, and 10 bases had no gene match. Per the germline V gene, CDR1 is ENHRY and CDR2 is SYGVKD. CDR3 length equals 15 residues. The CDR3, as DNA: TGTGCCATCAGCGGACCTGGGACTAGCGGGAGCCGGCAGTTCTTC. Its protein is CAISGPGTSGSRQFF.

The V call is TRBV7-2, the J call TRBJ1-2; D gene uncertain. From germline, CDR1 is SGHTA and CDR2 FQGNSA. Trimming shortened V by 4 bases and J by 4 bases, and 13 bases separated the two germline ends. The CDR3 runs to 14 residues. CDR3 protein: CASSSFEAAYGYTF. DNA of the CDR3: TGTGCCAGCAGCTCGTTCGAGGCGGCCTATGGCTACACCTTC. The full variable domain, in which reference TRBV7-2 and TRBJ1-2 provide the parts outside the CDR3, is GAGVSQSPSNKVTEKGKDVELRCDPISGHTALYWYRQSLGQGLEFLIYFQGNSAPDKSGLPSDRFSAERTGGSVSTLTIQRTQQEDSAVYLCASSSFEAAYGYTFGSGTRLTVV.

This clonotype was seen only a few times. This chain links TRBV12-3 or TRBV12-4 with TRBJ2-5; 7 bases agree with TRBD2. Trimming took 6 bases from V and 5 from J; bases not matched to a gene: 12. The CDR3 sequence is 15 residues long. CDR3 sequence reads: CASSAEWGLRETQYF. The CDR3 DNA reads TGTGCCAGCAGCGCAGAGTGGGGACTAAGGGAGACCCAGTACTTC.

The chain links TRBV20-1 to TRBJ1-2; D is unresolved. Germline V gene lookup returns CDR1 DFQATT and CDR2 SNEGSKA (reference sequence). Trimming removed 1 base from V and 4 bases from J, with 16 bases in between. The CDR3 extends over 15 amino acids. CDR3 amino acids: CSARGITSPGYGYTF. CDR3 coding DNA: TGCAGTGCTAGAGGGATCACCTCCCCGGGCTATGGCTACACCTTC.

The chain is built from TRBV11-2 and TRBJ1-6, with TRBD1 matching over 10 bases. V was pared by 5 bases and J by 9 bases, with 4 bases of the junction left unmatched. Germline assignment: CDR1 SGHAT and CDR2 FQNNGV. The CDR3 is 14 amino acids. CDR3 sequence (DNA): TGTGCCAGCAGCACCGGGACAGGGGCTTCACCCCTCCACTTT. Amino acids: CASSTGTGASPLHF.

This clonotype was seen more than once but under ten times. This chain joins TRBV27 and TRBJ1-2, with 7 bases that match TRBD1. The CDR3 is 13 amino acids. Per germline, CDR1 MNHEY and CDR2 SMNVEV (reference sequence). Trimming took 4 bases from V and 6 from J; bases not matched to a gene: 5. The CDR3 region has the DNA TGTGCCAGCAGTTCGACAGGGTCCCATGGCTACACCTTC. Its protein product is CASSSTGSHGYTF.

This clonotype was detected many times. The rearrangement joins TRBV14 to TRBJ2-1, with 10 bases aligning to TRBD2. Germline-derived CDR1 and CDR2 are SGHDN and FVKESK. The CDR3 has 15 amino acids. With 4 bases clipped from V and 2 bases from J, the junction kept 2 bases outside the gene matches. This CDR3 is CASSLSGRAYNEQFF. Written as DNA, the CDR3 is TGTGCCAGCAGCCTGAGCGGGAGGGCCTACAATGAGCAGTTCTTC.

This clonotype was observed a few times. The chain recombines TRBV7-2 with TRBJ1-2; D unresolved. Germline values: CDR1 SGHTA, CDR2 FQGNSA. The CDR3 totals 15 residues. V lost 5 bases and J 4 bases, leaving 17 bases between the germline ends. This CDR3 is CASSPGRERGYGYTF. Here the CDR3 DNA reads TGTGCCAGCAGCCCAGGAAGGGAAAGAGGCTATGGCTACACCTTC.